Below, one T cell receptor beta chain is given with its context. The antigen is undetermined. This sample stems from a study of cytomegalovirus exposure and HLA in healthy donors. Study information: HLA-typed donors contributed some 83 million unique TCRs, which were held in an early data release. Points from the study as a whole: A later analysis reportedly found that, within productive TCRs, an Asian-associated ancestry cluster had fewer N-insertions than the mean observed across the roughly 690 donors. Association of a missense DCLRE1C variant with TCR beta V- and J-gene trimming was reported in a later analysis.

13 Jbeta primers and 60 Vbeta primers were used for the PCR. The table came from immunoSEQ multiplex PCR; TCRdb's copy has only in-frame clones and leaves some out. The profile covers 140,000 to 150,000 clones, with approximately 80% appearing a single time and less than 2% taken by the ten largest. Input material: PBMCs. The clonotype originates from a man aged 35 to 55 in good health and CMV-seronegative.

CDR3 nucleotides: TGTGCCAGTAGTATCCTGGCGGGGGTGGGTGAAAAACTGTTTTTT. Translated: CASSILAGVGEKLFF. This sequence joins TRBV19 and TRBJ1-4; D is possibly TRBD1 (5 bases). The ends were cut back, 3 bases at V and 7 bases at J, with 15 bases in the middle. The CDR3 length is 15 residues. CDR1 is LNHDA and CDR2 is SQIVND in the germline V gene (reference sequence).